This TCR beta chain was documented in a study of molecular identifiers for immune sequencing clone quantification. One entry per CDR3 protein results from TCRdb running MiXCR on the PCR reads. The sample consists of under 600,000 distinct CDR3 sequences, approximately 25% of them appearing once. The CDR3 is made up of 15 amino acids. V was shortened by 1 base and J by 0 bases, with 9 bases between the two germline ends. The germline CDR1 and CDR2 sequences are SQVTM and ANQGSEA. This clonotype was observed many times. This chain joins TRBV29-1 and TRBJ2-2, with a weak D call TRBD1 (6 bases). The sequenced sample consisted of naive CD8+ T cells from blood, with Jurkat cell RNA spiked in. Stated subset: FACS-sorted CD8+CD4-CCR7+CD45RA+ naive T cells. The sequence came from a human donor in good health. Some libraries in this study had Jurkat cell RNA spiked in. The CDR3 is CSVEGGGSNTGELFF. CDR3 coding DNA: TGCAGCGTTGAAGGTGGGGGCTCGAACACCGGGGAGCTGTTTTTT.